This T cell receptor (beta chain) was recorded in a study of shared clonotypes between healthy human individuals. CDR1 is SGHNT, CDR2 YYREEE, per germline (reference sequence). This CDR3 contains 14 residues. Trimming removed 4 bases from V and 5 bases from J, with 16 bases in between. The sample holds one count of this clone. Its matching antigen is unknown. Whole-study results and caveats: Lower generation probabilities were found for non-shared clonotypes than for those shared by all four donors.

From CD4+ cells came CD45RA+ naive and CD45RA-negative memory subsets. DNA at roughly 0.2 ug, approximately 30,000 T cell genomes, went into sorted-subset replicate PCRs. Sequencing used immunoSEQ multiplex PCR; TCRdb keeps in-frame clones, though not all of them. The sample lists about 600,000 clones; about 96% were seen once. This receptor was obtained from a woman between 25 and 40 years old in good health. The chain links TRBV5-4 to TRBJ2-7; D is possibly TRBD1 or TRBD2 (6 bases each). The sequenced sample consisted of naive CD4+ T cells sorted from blood. Subset: CD45RA+ positively selected. Here the CDR3 DNA reads TGTGCCAGCAGCCCACAGGGAGGAGTTGACGAGCAGTACTTC. This gives the protein CASSPQGGVDEQYF.